This T cell receptor (beta chain) was obtained from a study of blood T cell repertoires in COVID-19. This CDR3 contains 14 residues. Germline CDR1 reads SGHTA; CDR2 reads FQGNSA. V lost 2 bases, J lost 6 bases, and 11 bases lay in between. Profiling relied on immunoSEQ multiplex PCR, and the TCRdb table lists in-frame clones only, not all of them. The top ten hold around 0.6% of the sample, which has more than 150,000 clones, about 88% seen once. V usage is TRBV7-2 and J usage is TRBJ1-5; no clear D. This sequence originates from a man aged 55 to 70 with COVID-19, enrolled during active disease. The sequenced material came from peripheral blood. The CDR3 DNA follows: TGTGCCAGCAGCTTAAAGGGAGAGGGTCAGCCCCAGCATTTT. Amino acids: CASSLKGEGQPQHF. The full variable domain, completed using reference TRBV7-2 and TRBJ1-5, is GAGVSQSPSNKVTEKGKDVELRCDPISGHTALYWYRQSLGQGLEFLIYFQGNSAPDKSGLPSDRFSAERTGGSVSTLTIQRTQQEDSAVYLCASSLKGEGQPQHFGDGTRLSIL.